This T cell receptor beta chain emerged from a study of blood T cell repertoires in COVID-19. Study information: Acute and convalescent COVID-19 specimens originated in the United States, Italy and Spain.

This clone has a handful of counts. Looked up from germline, CDR1 is LNHNV and CDR2 is YYDKDF (reference sequence). The trim removed 9 bases at V and 4 bases at J, leaving 3 bases unmatched. The CDR3 has 13 residues. Per the study methods: It was from reference gene primer amplification that nucleated cell counts were estimated. Profiled with immunoSEQ multiplex PCR; TCRdb holds only in-frame clones, not every one. V, J and clone size are taken as reported in that table, and D and trimming were inferred from the DNA itself. The repertoire includes around 100,000 clones, roughly 84% of them detected once, and 15% to 20% sits in the top ten.

This rearrangement joins TRBV15 to TRBJ2-1; 10 bases are shared with TRBD2. This TCR was recovered from a woman aged 55-69 years with acute or convalescent COVID-19. The sample comprised peripheral blood. Here the CDR3 reads CATTSGEYNEQFF. In DNA form, the CDR3 reads TGTGCCACAACTAGCGGGGAGTACAATGAGCAGTTCTTC.